This T cell receptor (beta chain) was captured by sequencing in a study of Ad26.COV2.S vaccination and SARS-CoV-2 variants (dated by TCRdb to 2020 to 2022). For the wider study: Vaccine-arm donors were drawn from COV1001, a multicentre, randomized, double-blind, placebo-controlled phase I-IIa trial of Ad26.COV2.S in healthy adults. Dosing of Ad26.COV2.S was intramuscular, at either 5x10^10 or 1x10^11 viral particles, delivered as one shot or as two shots spaced 56 days apart. TCRbeta repertoire sequencing served as the tool for gauging how specific and how broad the SARS-CoV-2-reactive T cell receptors were following Ad26.COV2.S vaccination. A total of 32 samples were included in the TCR-sequenced set, comprising about 20 Ad26.COV2.S vaccine recipients, 5 placebo recipients and 8 SARS-CoV-2 convalescent individuals. Participants in the trial were split at random into five groups of five each, receiving low-dose or high-dose Ad26.COV2.S once or twice, or else placebo on both occasions. Investigators remained blinded to trial group allocation during experiments and outcome assessment. On the study overall, not on this receptor specifically: Non-spike TCR breadth was comparable between vaccine and placebo recipients, consistent with the vaccine containing only spike. After vaccination, spike-specific CD8+ and CD4+ T cell responses were reported to show substantial breadth. Comparing responses between vaccine doses or regimens was not something the study was powered to do. Compared with placebo recipients, Ad26.COV2.S recipients showed higher spike-specific TCR breadth (P = 0.0014). The authors noted that total T cell responses may have been underestimated by the TCR breadth and depth analyses.

In light of the paper, this sample's treatment or condition label describes: roughly 18 received Ad26.COV2.S at low or high dose, single or two shots; about 5 received placebo; per-sample allocation not given. For vaccine and placebo recipients, the sequenced repertoires came from samples collected on day 63 after the first injection. Between 29 July and 7 August 2020, Cohort 1b enrolled some 25 adults aged 18-55 years at one site in Boston, USA. As a vaccine, Ad26.COV2.S was a replication-incompetent adenovirus type 26 vector that expressed a prefusion-stabilized SARS-CoV-2 spike protein derived from the original Wuhan strain. The immunoSEQ Assay was used to sequence TCRbeta CDR3 regions. After extraction, genomic DNA underwent amplification by bias-controlled multiplex PCR, followed by high-throughput sequencing. The original methods were these. Collapsing and filtering of sequences were performed to quantify the absolute abundance of each unique TCRbeta CDR3 region. T cell fraction was estimated by normalization of TCRbeta template counts to usable DNA, with usable DNA being measured through amplification of reference genes present in all nucleated cells. Repertoire TCRs were annotated as SARS-CoV-2-specific when V gene, CDR3 amino acid sequence and J gene were exactly matched to a known reactive TCR set. MIRA supplied the reference SARS-CoV-2 TCR set, which was filtered for enrichment in COVID-19-positive ImmuneCODE repertoires so that public or cross-reactive TCRs were removed. Using the MIRA antigens, annotated TCRs were further analysed by specific ORF or by position within an ORF. Breadth was defined as the number of annotated unique rearrangements divided by the total number of unique productive rearrangements, and depth was defined as the summed frequency of the annotated unique rearrangements. Group comparisons of TCR breadth used two-sided Wilcoxon rank-sum tests. Sourced from immuneACCESS, this table was stored by TCRdb with only in-frame sequences that have V and J called. A share of the clones is absent; for the studies checked, an unresolved V gene accounts for under half, and the remainder has no known explanation. Clone size and the V and J calls come from that table; the DNA yielded D and trimming. The sample yields around 310,000 clones; roughly 90% were counted once. The ten biggest clones cover around 5% of the sample.

In the case of this clone: The antigen it recognizes is unknown. There are no base qualities to consult, and no much larger clone falls within one base.

Reading from cysteine to phenylalanine, the CDR3 counts 16 amino acids. The CDR3 DNA has 48 bases and is translated from base 1. The CDR1 and CDR2 encoded by the germline V gene are LGHNA and YSLEER. The V end loses 1 base and the J end loses 2 bases, and a stretch of 13 bases separates them. The chain links TRBV4-3 with TRBJ2-3; the D gene is perhaps TRBD2, from 5 matching bases. The sample here was peripheral blood, taken in a trial of Ad26.COV2.S vaccine versus placebo. The sequence came from a person between 18 and 65 years old who received the Ad26.COV2.S COVID-19 vaccine or a placebo. The CDR3 loop reads CASSQVLGGPTDTQYF. The DNA is as follows: TGCGCCAGCAGCCAAGTTCTGGGCGGGCCCACAGATACGCAGTATTTT.